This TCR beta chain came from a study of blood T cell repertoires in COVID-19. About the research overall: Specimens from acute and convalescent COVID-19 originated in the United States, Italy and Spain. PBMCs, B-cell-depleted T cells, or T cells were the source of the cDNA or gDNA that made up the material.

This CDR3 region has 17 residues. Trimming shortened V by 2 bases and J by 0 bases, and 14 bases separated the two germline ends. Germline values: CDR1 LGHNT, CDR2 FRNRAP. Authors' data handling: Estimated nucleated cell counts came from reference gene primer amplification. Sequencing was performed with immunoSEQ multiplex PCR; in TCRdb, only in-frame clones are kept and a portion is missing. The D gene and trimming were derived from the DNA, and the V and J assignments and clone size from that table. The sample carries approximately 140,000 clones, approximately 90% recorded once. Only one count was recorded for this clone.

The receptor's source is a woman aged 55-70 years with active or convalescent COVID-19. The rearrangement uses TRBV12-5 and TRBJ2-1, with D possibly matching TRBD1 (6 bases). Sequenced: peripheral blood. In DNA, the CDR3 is TGTGCTAGTGGTTTGCCACCTACAGGGACCTCCTACAATGAGCAGTTCTTC. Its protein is CASGLPPTGTSYNEQFF.